One T cell receptor beta chain is described in this entry. Antigen specificity is unknown. This sample was included in a study of T cell repertoires in ileal Crohn's disease. About the study: Patients had a median approximately 7.5-year disease duration, and less than 40% were active smokers. About half of patients got postoperative therapy: 11 thiopurines, over 15 anti-TNF.

Included were adult ileal or ileocolonic Crohn's patients indicated for ileocolonic resection. The study's findings and limits: High-frequency clones were more common in sorted CD8 than CD4 cells.

Some clones are missing from TCRdb's copy, which holds only in-frame ones; the method was immunoSEQ multiplex PCR. The sample lists 11,000 to 15,000 clones; approximately 80% were seen once. Material for sequencing was ileal tissue. The source of this sequence is an adult with Crohn's disease.

The CDR3 here is CAISETSGSHNEQFF. As DNA, the CDR3 is TGTGCCATCAGTGAGACTAGCGGGAGCCACAATGAGCAGTTCTTC. The chain combines TRBV10-3 with TRBJ2-1, with TRBD2 matching 11 bases. Unmatched junction bases numbered 2, after V lost 2 bases and J lost 5 bases. Germline V gene data show CDR1 as ENHRY and CDR2 as SYGVKD. The CDR3 consists of 15 residues.